The next 32 T cell receptor beta chains were all read from a single sample in a study of control samples from healthy donors and cancer patients. Only in-frame clones appear in the TCRdb table, and some are missing; sequencing was by immunoSEQ multiplex PCR. This table holds roughly 120,000 clones, 93% found once. Sequencing was performed on blood. These receptors originate from a man younger than 40 in good health.

This chain joins TRBV6-6 and TRBJ1-2; maybe TRBD1 (5 bases). Germline V gene lookup returns CDR1 MNHNY and CDR2 SVGAGI (reference sequence). The V end was cut by 5 bases, the J end by 0 bases, with 19 bases between. The length of the CDR3 is 17 residues. As DNA, the CDR3 is TGTGCCAGCAGTCAAACCCTCAGGGTGAGAGCTAACTATGGCTACACCTTC. Protein product: CASSQTLRVRANYGYTF.

This chain joins TRBV23-1 and TRBJ2-2, with a weak D call TRBD2 (7 bases). TRBV23-1 is an ORF for which the function is uncertain. The CDR3 length is 17 residues. V dropped 10 bases and J dropped 1 base, with 22 bases sitting between them. CDR3 sequence: CATKVGGARQNTGELFF. CDR3 coding DNA: TGCGCCACCAAAGTAGGGGGGGCTAGACAGAACACCGGGGAGCTGTTTTTT.

The rearrangement uses TRBV11-2 and TRBJ2-2; D gene ambiguous. V gave up 1 base and J gave up 5 bases, with 8 bases separating them. CDR1 and CDR2 from the germline V gene are SGHAT and FQNNGV. The CDR3 sequence is 14 residues long. As DNA, the CDR3 is TGTGCCAGCAGCTTAGTTGGGGATACCGGGGAGCTGTTTTTT. Amino acids: CASSLVGDTGELFF.

This chain connects TRBV27 to TRBJ2-1; perhaps TRBD2 as D (5 bases). The V end was cut by 6 bases, the J end by 8 bases, with 17 bases between. The germline V gene encodes CDR1 MNHEY and CDR2 SMNVEV (reference sequence). The CDR3 is 14 amino acids. This CDR3 reads CASSLTAGGYEQFF. As DNA, the CDR3 is TGTGCCAGCAGCTTAACCGCGGGTGGATATGAGCAGTTCTTC.

The rearrangement uses TRBV7-9 and TRBJ2-7; D perhaps matches TRBD2 (6 bases). V shed 6 bases and J shed 6 bases, with 15 bases lying between them. This CDR3 has 13 amino acids. Germline V CDR1 and CDR2: SEHNR, FQNEAQ (reference sequence). The CDR3 is CASSFTGGFEQYF. CDR3 nucleotide sequence: TGTGCCAGCAGTTTCACCGGGGGATTCGAGCAGTACTTC.

This chain connects TRBV19 to TRBJ2-7; perhaps TRBD2 as D (5 bases). Germline lookup yields CDR1 LNHDA and CDR2 SQIVND (reference sequence). The CDR3 covers 14 residues. V lost 1 base and J lost 0, with 7 bases in between. The CDR3 reads CASSIAGNSYEQYV. The DNA for the CDR3 is TGTGCCAGTAGTATAGCGGGGAACTCCTACGAGCAGTACGTC.

This chain uses TRBV6-6 with TRBJ2-3; D is uncertain. The V end lost 4 bases, the J end lost 4 bases, and 6 bases lay between the germline ends. This CDR3 region has 12 residues. Germline loops: CDR1 MNHNY, CDR2 SVGAGI (reference sequence). CDR3 in DNA: TGTGCCAGCAGTTCGATCGCAGATACGCAGTATTTT. It translates to CASSSIADTQYF.

The genes are TRBV19 and TRBJ1-5; a weak D match, TRBD1 (6 bases). The CDR3 has 16 residues. Germline V CDR1 and CDR2: LNHDA, SQIVND (reference sequence). Deletions cut 3 bases from V and 3 bases from J, with 15 bases between. The CDR3 reads CASSIIRQENNQPQHF. The CDR3 bases are TGTGCCAGTAGTATCATTCGACAGGAAAACAATCAGCCCCAGCATTTT.

This sequence joins TRBV9 and TRBJ2-2; possibly TRBD1 for D (7 bases). Trimming took off 4 bases at V and 3 bases at J, with 16 bases between the two ends. Germline V lookup: CDR1 SGDLS, CDR2 YYNGEE. This CDR3 contains 16 residues. CDR3 residues: CASSQNRRGDTGELFF. CDR3 nucleotide sequence: TGTGCCAGCAGCCAAAACCGCAGGGGGGACACCGGGGAGCTGTTTTTT.

The chain employs TRBV7-9 and TRBJ2-2; 7 bases line up with TRBD1. V gave up 4 bases and J gave up 4 bases; unmatched junction bases: 3. The CDR3 is made up of 14 amino acids. The germline CDR1 and CDR2 sequences are SEHNR and FQNEAQ (reference sequence). CDR3 protein: CASSSDRATGELFF. Written as DNA, the CDR3 is TGTGCCAGCAGCTCAGACAGGGCCACCGGGGAGCTGTTTTTT.

The chain combines TRBV5-1 with TRBJ1-4; the D is unclear. The length of the CDR3 is 13 residues. Germline CDR1 and CDR2: SGHRS and YFSETQ. V lost 2 bases, J lost 3 bases, and 5 bases lay in between. CDR3 sequence: CASSFGPNEKLFF. The CDR3 nucleotides are TGCGCCAGCAGCTTCGGGCCTAATGAAAAACTGTTTTTT.

The rearrangement joins TRBV3-1 (or the pseudogene TRBV3-2) to TRBJ2-3; possibly TRBD2 for D (6 bases). Germline V lookup: CDR1 LGHDT, CDR2 YNNKEL (reference sequence). The V and J ends lost 4 bases and 0 bases respectively, with 32 bases between them. The length of the CDR3 is 22 residues. In nucleotides, the CDR3 is TGTGCCAGCAGCCCCCAAGGAATAATAGCGGAACCTCCGAACTTTAGCACAGATACGCAGTATTTT. It codes for CASSPQGIIAEPPNFSTDTQYF.

The chain couples TRBV5-8 to TRBJ1-1; TRBD1 matches 7 bases. Germline lookup yields CDR1 SGHTS and CDR2 YDEGEE. CDR3 length: 19 residues. V lost 4 bases and J lost 0; bases outside the gene matches: 18. CDR3 in DNA: TGTGCCAGCAGCGCAACTTGGGAGGACAGGTTTCCTTTGAACACTGAAGCTTTCTTT. Its translation: CASSATWEDRFPLNTEAFF.

For this clone: Other DNA variants within this sample encode the same CDR3. The rearrangement links TRBV27 to TRBJ2-5; TRBD2 matches 7 bases. The CDR3 spans 13 residues. Unmatched junction bases numbered 3, after V lost 3 bases and J lost 5 bases. Germline values: CDR1 MNHEY, CDR2 SMNVEV (reference sequence). CDR3 bases: TGTGCCAGCAGTTTGCGGGGGTGGGAGACCCAGTACTTC. Its translation: CASSLRGWETQYF.

The chain is built from TRBV10-3 and TRBJ1-5; 12 bases match TRBD1. CDR3 length: 16 residues. The germline gives CDR1 ENHRY, CDR2 SYGVKD. The V and J ends lost 3 bases and 3 bases, in that order; junction bases with no gene match: 3. CDR3 in amino acids: CAISESGQGANQPQHF. The DNA for the CDR3 is TGTGCCATCAGTGAATCGGGACAGGGGGCCAATCAGCCCCAGCATTTT.

V is TRBV7-9 and J is TRBJ2-5; TRBD2 is a possible D gene (5 bases). The CDR3 contains 15 residues. Deletions cut 5 bases from V and 1 base from J, with 14 bases between. Germline assignment: CDR1 SEHNR and CDR2 FQNEAQ (reference sequence). CDR3 sequence: CASSGGRLSQETQYF. The CDR3 region has the DNA TGTGCCAGCAGCGGAGGAAGGCTATCCCAAGAGACCCAGTACTTC.

The chain uses TRBV2 and TRBJ1-5; D gene uncertain. V gave up 3 bases and J gave up 0 bases, with 6 bases separating them. CDR3 size: 14 residues. Germline V gives CDR1 SNHLY, CDR2 FYNNEI. The CDR3 is CASSEEYSNQPQHF. The CDR3 region has the DNA TGTGCCAGCAGTGAGGAGTATAGCAATCAGCCCCAGCATTTT. The entire variable domain, with the rest obtained from reference TRBV2 and TRBJ1-5, is as follows: EPEVTQTPSHQVTQMGQEVILRCVPISNHLYFYWYRQILGQKVEFLVSFYNNEISEKSEIFDDQFSVERPDGSNFTLKIRSTKLEDSAMYFCASSEEYSNQPQHFGDGTRLSIL.

The chain links TRBV28 to TRBJ1-6; 8 bases are a match to TRBD1. This CDR3 has 15 amino acids. The germline V gene has CDR1 MDHEN and CDR2 SYDVKM. V trimming: 5 bases; J trimming: 9 bases; junction bases outside the gene matches: 9. The CDR3 DNA sequence: TGTGCCAGCAGTCCCTCAGGGGGCGCGGGTTCACCCCTCCACTTT. Protein sequence: CASSPSGGAGSPLHF.

The CDR3 DNA reads TGTGCCAGCAGCCCATGGACAGGGGGGGATTCACCCCTCCACTTT. It translates to CASSPWTGGDSPLHF. The rearrangement joins TRBV11-1 to TRBJ1-6; 10 nucleotides line up with TRBD1. The CDR3 totals 15 residues. Trimming cost V 5 bases and J 8 bases; bases outside gene matches: 6. The V gene's germline CDR1 is SGHAT and CDR2 FQDESV (reference sequence). The full variable domain, completed using reference TRBV11-1 and TRBJ1-6, is EAEVAQSPRYKITEKSQAVAFWCDPISGHATLYWYRQILGQGPELLVQFQDESVVDDSQLPKDRFSAERLKGVDSTLKIQPAELGDSAMYLCASSPWTGGDSPLHFGNGTRLTVT.

The chain carries TRBV9 and TRBJ2-2; D is perhaps TRBD2 (5 bases). V was shortened by 2 bases and J by 6 bases, with 11 bases between the two germline ends. The germline gives CDR1 SGDLS, CDR2 YYNGEE. CDR3 size: 14 residues. The CDR3 loop reads CASSVTREAGELFF. The CDR3 bases are TGTGCCAGCAGCGTTACGAGGGAAGCCGGGGAGCTGTTTTTT.

CDR3 in amino acids: CASSTDWSQPQHF. The CDR3 nucleotides are TGTGCCAGCAGCACCGATTGGAGTCAGCCCCAGCATTTT. The rearrangement uses TRBV6-5 and TRBJ1-5; D not certain. V was clipped by 6 bases and J by 6 bases, with 12 bases between them. From germline, CDR1 is MNHEY and CDR2 SVGAGI. The CDR3 length is 13 residues.

V gene TRBV19 combines with J gene TRBJ1-2; possibly TRBD1 for D (6 bases). Germline CDR1 is LNHDA and CDR2 is SQIVND (reference sequence). V gave up 2 bases and J gave up 3 bases, with 10 bases separating them. The CDR3 consists of 14 residues. CDR3 bases: TGTGCCAGTAGTATATTAGGGGGGTACTATGGCTACACCTTC. It encodes CASSILGGYYGYTF.

The chain recombines TRBV14 with TRBJ1-2; 7 bases match TRBD1. V shed 1 base and J 4 bases; nucleotides not matched to a gene: 6. The CDR3 loop spans 15 amino acids. CDR1 and CDR2 from the germline V gene are SGHDN and FVKESK. The CDR3 here is CASSQALAGGYGYTF. As DNA, the CDR3 is TGTGCCAGCAGCCAAGCTCTTGCAGGGGGCTATGGCTACACCTTC.

The chain has TRBV14 and TRBJ1-5; D remains ambiguous. Trimming cost V 4 bases and J 5 bases, with 9 bases left between them. Germline CDR1 is SGHDN and CDR2 is FVKESK. The CDR3 sequence is 13 residues long. CDR3 residues: CASSLGGYQPQHF. The CDR3 nucleotides are TGTGCCAGCAGCCTTGGCGGTTATCAGCCCCAGCATTTT.

The chain has TRBV28 and TRBJ2-7; unclear D gene. The CDR3 runs 12 residues. The germline V gene has CDR1 MDHEN and CDR2 SYDVKM. Trimming removed 3 bases from V and 3 bases from J, with 6 bases in between. This CDR3 is CASSFQSYEQYF. CDR3 DNA sequence: TGTGCCAGCAGTTTTCAGAGCTACGAGCAGTACTTC.

V gene TRBV6-5 combines with J gene TRBJ2-7; TRBD2 matches at 12 bases. This CDR3 has 14 amino acids. CDR1 MNHEY and CDR2 SVGAGI come from the germline V gene. V was pared by 7 bases and J by 7 bases, with 8 bases of the junction left unmatched. The CDR3: CASKRTSGALEQYV. The DNA for the CDR3 is TGTGCCAGCAAGCGGACTAGCGGGGCCTTGGAGCAGTACGTC.

J is TRBJ1-1 and V is TRBV28; weak D call: TRBD1 (6 bases). In germline, CDR1 is MDHEN, CDR2 SYDVKM. V was pared by 4 bases and J by 4 bases, with 13 bases between. CDR3 length: 14 residues. The CDR3 is CASSYRVLGTEAFF. The CDR3, as DNA: TGTGCCAGCAGTTACAGGGTCTTGGGCACTGAAGCTTTCTTT.

The chain uses TRBV2 and TRBJ1-2; maybe TRBD1 (6 bases). CDR1 and CDR2 from the germline V gene are SNHLY and FYNNEI. There are 16 residues in the CDR3. V was clipped by 7 bases and J by 6 bases, with 24 bases between them. For the CDR3, the DNA is TGTGCCAGCAAAGGTCACGCCAAGGGGGGCGCAAATGGCTACACCTTC. Translated: CASKGHAKGGANGYTF.

The rearrangement links TRBV2 to TRBJ1-6; perhaps TRBD1 as D (6 bases). CDR1 is SNHLY, CDR2 FYNNEI, per germline. This CDR3 spans 17 amino acids. V was clipped by 6 bases and J by 7 bases, with 22 bases between them. CDR3 region: CASREFRALQGNSPLHF. The CDR3 region has the DNA TGTGCCAGCAGGGAGTTCCGAGCCCTTCAGGGGAATTCACCCCTCCACTTT.

The chain has TRBV12-1 and TRBJ1-3. TRBV12-1 is tagged as a pseudogene. CDR3 length: 12 amino acids. CDR3 DNA: TGTGCCAGCAGCTTCCGAGGAAACACCATATATTTT. Encoded protein: CASSFRGNTIYF.

This clone has a single count. The chain has TRBV19 and TRBJ1-1; TRBD1 might be the D (5 bases). Looked up from germline, CDR1 is LNHDA and CDR2 is SQIVND (reference sequence). V lost 7 bases and J lost 3, with 12 bases in between. The CDR3 is 13 residues long. The CDR3 nucleotides read TGTGCCAGTAACCGGGGGTGGGACACTGAAGCTTTCTTT. This codes for CASNRGWDTEAFF. The full variable domain, in which reference TRBV19 and TRBJ1-1 provide the parts outside the CDR3, is DGGITQSPKYLFRKEGQNVTLSCEQNLNHDAMYWYRQDPGQGLRLIYYSQIVNDFQKGDIAEGYSVSREKKESFPLTVTSAQKNPTAFYLCASNRGWDTEAFFGQGTRLTVV.

The J gene is TRBJ2-7, the V gene TRBV2; no definite D call. This CDR3 spans 15 amino acids. Germline V gene data show CDR1 as SNHLY and CDR2 as FYNNEI. Trimming cost V 8 bases and J 3 bases, with 20 bases left between them. CDR3 loop: CASGVDQTVGYEQYV. The CDR3 DNA reads as TGTGCCAGCGGGGTGGACCAAACCGTCGGCTACGAGCAGTACGTC.